This T cell receptor beta chain was recovered during a study of vaccination effects on CD4 cells after COVID-19. Study observations and caveats: In the late period after vaccination, infection- and vaccine-induced clones contracted markedly.

Within the ViraFEST assay, antigen-specific CD4+ T cells underwent expansion with viral peptide pools prior to sequencing. Once cultured for roughly nine days, the cells underwent separation to obtain CD4+ T cells. The study found no prior SARS-CoV-2 infection in the vaccine recipients, who tested negative for nucleocapsid antibodies. After about 2 million PBMC were placed in each well, they were cultured with 8.5 to 10 IU/ml IL-2 and roughly 10 ug/ml peptides. A note on this clone: Its matching antigen is unknown.

The germline CDR1 and CDR2 sequences are MGHRA and YSYEKL. There are 15 residues in the CDR3. V lost 4 bases and J 7 bases, leaving 16 bases between the germline ends. Measured with immunoSEQ multiplex PCR; TCRdb has only the in-frame clones, and not every one. The repertoire includes some 22,000 clones, 60% to 75% of them detected once, and 20% to 30% sits in the top ten. The receptor's source is a human donor who received a COVID-19 vaccine. The rearrangement joins TRBV4-1 to TRBJ1-4, with D perhaps TRBD1 (6 bases). The sample in question was CD4+ T cells from PBMCs cultured with HCoV-NL63 spike peptides, obtained before COVID-19 vaccination. The CDR3 DNA sequence: TGCGCCAGCAGCCCGTTGGGCCAGGGGTCTGAAAAACTGTTTTTT. Its protein product is CASSPLGQGSEKLFF.